This T cell receptor beta chain was captured in a study of T cell responses to AZD1222 COVID-19 vaccine (dated by TCRdb to the early 2020s). Notes on the research overall: AZD1222 recipients whose second dose came at about 4 weeks and those whose second dose came at about 12 weeks were combined into one group, since spike-specific TCR depth and breadth did not differ between the two schedules. Trial participants were enrolled into age subgroups of 18-55, 56-69 and 70-plus years, which contained about 150, 28 and 57 TCR-sequenced participants, respectively. TCR sequencing was performed for about 250 trial participants, of whom roughly 200 were given two doses of AZD1222 and around 25 were given two doses of MenACWY control vaccine.

This specimen's time point label, per the study, means: baseline before first vaccination. Samples from vaccinated people were obtained from the UK trials COV001 and COV002, which included a single-blind randomized controlled phase 2/3 trial of AZD1222 (ChAdOx1 nCoV-19) in healthy adults. Trial participant PBMC samples were collected at day 0 and day 28 after the second dose for TCRbeta chain sequencing. The CDR3 regions of human TCRbeta chains were subjected to immunosequencing. As for the authors' bioinformatics: TCRs in the repertoires were matched against a reference library of SARS-CoV-2-specific TCRs that had been generated with the MIRA antigen-specificity platform. Breadth was defined as the fraction of unique TCRs that were SARS-CoV-2-associated, and depth was defined as the fraction of total T cells that were SARS-CoV-2-associated. Using the MIRA data, each spike-specific TCR was mapped to the spike region that the TCR reacts to and placed in a CD4 or CD8 class. Log10-transformed breadth and depth values were compared by one-way ANOVA with Sidak's multiple comparisons tests. TCRdb carries this immuneACCESS record with in-frame sequences only. Its versions omit some clonotypes, under half of them owing to an unresolved V gene in the studies checked, with the rest unexplained. V, J and clone size are those of that table, while D and trimming were read from the DNA. The sample table lists 85,000 to 120,000 clones, around 82% of them with a count of one. The ten largest clones take up about 15% of the sample.

As for this clone: What antigen it recognizes has not been identified. No per-base quality is available; no much larger clone lies one base away.

Trimming takes 1 base from V and 2 bases from J, and the germline ends sit 6 bases apart. The CDR3 numbers 14 residues from cysteine through phenylalanine. The read is trimmed to its CDR3 DNA, 42 bases read in frame from base 1. Per the germline V gene, ENHRY is the CDR1 and SYGVKD is the CDR2. Summary of the overall study and its limitations: The vaccine-associated CD4 TCRs covered the entire spike protein, and the dominant responses fell in regions 160-218 and 743-854. Epitopes outside the regions mutated in the B.1.351 and B.1.1.7 variants were reportedly recognized by nearly half of the unique spike-specific TCRs. The 56-69-year group was small, and its depth increase did not reach significance, likely because of low power. After two AZD1222 doses, both the breadth and the depth of spike-specific TCRs were significantly higher than at day 0 and than in MenACWY recipients. Most participants were white British and females outnumbered males, and the authors suggested that clonal diversity may have been underestimated. Because no samples from the day 14 peak response were available, repertoires could be characterized only after the peak T cell response. Only six or seven AZD1222 recipients were SARS-CoV-2 seropositive at baseline, limiting conclusions about previously exposed vaccinees.

The clonotype was recovered from an adult in good health. This receptor chain uses TRBV10-3 and TRBJ1-5; TRBD1 might be the D gene, on 5 matching bases. The sequencing here drew on peripheral blood, taken on day 0 of AZD1222 vaccination. The CDR3 in this case is CAISEWGGNQPQHF. The nucleotide sequence reads as follows: TGTGCCATCAGTGAGTGGGGGGGCAATCAGCCCCAGCATTTT.